A single sample gave rise to the 12 T cell receptor beta chains below, sequenced in a study of T-cell reconstitution after alpha-beta-depleted transplantation in children. Preparation of the TCRbeta library used unique molecular identifiers. TCRdb used MiXCR to reprocess the PCR reads, holding one entry per CDR3 protein. The sample yields fewer than 130,000 distinct CDR3 sequences, 10% seen once. The input for sequencing was PBMCs from the stem cell graft donor, taken from the stem cell graft. The receptor source for this set is a human donor who donated a stem cell graft to a child with acute lymphoblastic leukemia.

This clonotype was observed at least ten times. The rearrangement joins TRBV10-2 to TRBJ1-5, with D possibly TRBD1 on 5 matching bases. The CDR3 consists of 13 residues. V was cut by 2 bases and J by 9 bases, with 11 bases left in between. From germline, CDR1 is WSHSY and CDR2 SAAADI. CDR3 in amino acids: CASSESSGGPQHF. As DNA, the CDR3 is TGCGCCAGCAGTGAGAGTTCCGGGGGGCCCCAGCATTTT.

The table lists this clonotype with many counts. The CDR3 sequence is CASSYASGYGYTF. CDR3 coding DNA: TGTGCCAGCAGTTACGCAAGCGGCTATGGCTACACCTTC. V gene TRBV6-5 combines with J gene TRBJ1-2, with D unclear. Between the trimmed V and J ends, which lost 2 bases and 4 bases, there was a span of 8 bases. CDR1 MNHEY and CDR2 SVGAGI come from the germline V gene. The CDR3 consists of 13 residues.

In this sample, this clonotype turned up many times. This chain joins TRBV14 and TRBJ1-6; possibly TRBD1 for D (5 bases). The germline V gene has CDR1 SGHDN and CDR2 FVKESK. Deletions cut 4 bases from V and 6 bases from J, with 13 bases between. This CDR3 is built from 15 residues. The CDR3 sequence is CASSPLAGTNSPLHF. CDR3 nucleotide sequence: TGTGCCAGCAGCCCACTGGCAGGGACTAATTCACCCCTCCACTTT.

In this sample, this clonotype turned up many times. The chain couples TRBV7-2 to TRBJ2-7; the D is unclear. This CDR3 region has 13 residues. Per the germline V gene, CDR1 is SGHTA and CDR2 is FQGNSA. V lost 5 bases, J lost 4 bases, and 12 bases lay in between. CDR3 nucleotides: TGTGCCAGCAGCGCCGTACGAGGATACGAGCAGTACTTC. Translation gives CASSAVRGYEQYF.

This clonotype appeared many times. The chain links TRBV7-9 to TRBJ2-5; D unclear. Germline V lookup: CDR1 SEHNR, CDR2 FQNEAQ (reference sequence). The CDR3 is 15 amino acids. Trimming removed 4 bases at V and 4 bases at J, with 16 bases between. The CDR3: CASSSTNGFGETQYF. CDR3 DNA sequence: TGTGCCAGCAGCTCTACCAATGGGTTTGGAGAGACCCAGTACTTC.

This clonotype was detected ten times or more. This chain links TRBV7-2 with TRBJ2-7, with TRBD2 matching over 8 bases. V shed 1 base and J 2 bases; nucleotides not matched to a gene: 4. Germline V gene sequence: CDR1 SGHTA, CDR2 FQGNSA. This CDR3 comprises 15 residues. CDR3 amino acids: CASSLERELPYEQYF. CDR3 DNA: TGTGCCAGCAGCTTAGAGCGGGAGTTGCCCTACGAGCAGTACTTC.

This clonotype was found many times. The chain uses TRBV20-1 and TRBJ2-5; TRBD1 matches 8 bases. This CDR3 comprises 14 residues. In germline, CDR1 is DFQATT, CDR2 SNEGSKA (reference sequence). Unmatched junction bases numbered 4, after V lost 2 bases and J lost 2 bases. The CDR3 DNA sequence: TGCAGTGCTAGAATCTGGGACAGGCAAGAGACCCAGTACTTC. It yields the protein CSARIWDRQETQYF.

The sample holds many counts of this clonotype. The chain recombines TRBV20-1 with TRBJ2-1; D is perhaps TRBD2 (5 bases). CDR3 length: 15 residues. Trimming shortened V by 3 bases and J by 1 base, and 13 bases separated the two germline ends. Germline V gene data show CDR1 as DFQATT and CDR2 as SNEGSKA (reference sequence). CDR3 protein: CSARLESGSYNEQFF. In DNA form, the CDR3 reads TGCAGTGCTAGGCTCGAGAGCGGTTCCTACAATGAGCAGTTCTTC.

V gene TRBV19 combines with J gene TRBJ1-5; D remains unclear. CDR1 is LNHDA, CDR2 SQIVND, per germline (reference sequence). V lost 4 bases and J 5 bases, leaving 9 bases between the germline ends. The CDR3 runs to 13 residues. The CDR3 sequence: CASSTSGDQPQHF. CDR3 nucleotide sequence: TGTGCCAGTAGTACGAGTGGGGATCAGCCCCAGCATTTT.

This clonotype has ten or more counts. The genes are TRBV5-1 and TRBJ2-2; 11 bases align to TRBD2. J gave up 5 bases and V 7 bases, and 10 bases lay outside the gene matches. CDR1 and CDR2 (germline): SGHRS, YFSETQ. The CDR3 is 16 residues long. CDR3 DNA: TGCGCCAGCGCCGGGACTAGCGGACACCGTACCGGGGAGCTGTTTTTT. Its protein is CASAGTSGHRTGELFF.

This clonotype was seen repeatedly, ten times or more. The V and J genes are TRBV6-1 and TRBJ1-1; 7 bases are shared with TRBD1. The V and J ends lost 10 bases and 0 bases, in that order; junction bases with no gene match: 8. CDR3 length: 14 amino acids. Germline V gene sequence: CDR1 MNHNS, CDR2 SASEGT. CDR3: CATTTGNLNTEAFF. The DNA for the CDR3 is TGTGCCACCACGACAGGGAACCTGAACACTGAAGCTTTCTTT.

This clonotype has ten or more counts. This sequence joins TRBV10-3 and TRBJ2-6, with D unresolved. Germline CDR1 reads ENHRY; CDR2 reads SYGVKD. CDR3 length: 17 residues. The V and J ends lost 0 bases and 0 bases respectively, with 9 bases between them. The CDR3, as DNA: TGTGCCATCAGTGAGTCTGGTCTAGACTCTGGGGCCAACGTCCTGACTTTC. It specifies CAISESGLDSGANVLTF.